This T cell receptor beta chain was identified in a study of T cell repertoires in cytomegalovirus infection. Regarding this clonotype: Its antigen is unidentified.

Via MiXCR, TCRdb re-called the reads, giving one row per CDR3 protein. The sample has about 770,000 distinct CDR3 sequences; about 28% are singletons. The source material was cultured CD8+ T cells from PBMCs, sampled from culture after CMV antigen stimulation. The receptor's source is a human donor in good health (CMV status not recorded). Some clones in this sample may be carry-over from other donors' samples.

The CDR3 DNA is TGTGCCAGCAGTTTATTTAGCGGGGACACAGATACGCAGTATTTT. Translation: CASSLFSGDTDTQYF. The genes are TRBV6-1 and TRBJ2-3, with TRBD2 matching over 8 bases. The CDR3 has 15 amino acids. The junction had 6 bases not matched to a gene; V was cut back by 5 bases and J by 2 bases. Germline V CDR1 and CDR2: MNHNS, SASEGT.